This T cell receptor beta chain comes out of a study of cytomegalovirus exposure and HLA in healthy donors. General study findings and limits: Later, an analysis found that common viral pathogens appeared to be linked with several of the most significant clusters.

A note on this clone: Its antigen is undetermined.

This cohort consisted of healthy bone marrow donors. The PCR employed 60 Vbeta primers together with 13 Jbeta primers. Data came from immunoSEQ multiplex PCR; TCRdb stores just in-frame clones and leaves some out. The table has some 180,000 clones, about four fifths seen once. The J segment lost 8 bases and the V segment lost 1 base, leaving 7 bases of the junction unmatched. The CDR3 is 15 residues long. The germline V gene has CDR1 SGHRS and CDR2 YFSETQ. Sequencing input: PBMCs. The chain employs TRBV5-1 and TRBJ1-4; 8 nucleotides line up with TRBD1. The receptor comes from a young woman in good health and CMV-seronegative. CDR3 in amino acids: CASSLQAGGNEKLFF. The CDR3 nucleotides are TGCGCCAGCAGCTTGCAGGCAGGGGGCAACGAAAAACTGTTTTTT.